This T cell receptor (beta chain) was identified in a study of T cell responses to AZD1222 COVID-19 vaccine. Looking at the study overall: Pooling covered second doses at about 4 or about 12 weeks.

Remarks on this clone: The antigen is not known.

Study-level findings and limits: Vaccine-associated CD4 TCRs spanned spike, dominant at 160-218 and 743-854. Mostly white British, mostly female donors; authors suggested clonal diversity may be underestimated.

The CDR3 sequence is 12 residues long. Looked up from germline, CDR1 is SGHVS and CDR2 is FQNEAQ. Trimming pared 3 bases from V and 6 bases from J, leaving 8 bases between. Sequencing was performed with immunoSEQ multiplex PCR; in TCRdb, only in-frame clones are kept and a portion is missing. The top ten hold approximately 5% of the sample, which has approximately 140,000 clones, about 93% seen once. The chain carries TRBV7-8 and TRBJ1-2; the D is unclear. The sequencing here drew on peripheral blood, taken on day 0 of AZD1222 vaccination. This TCR was sampled from an adult in good health. The CDR3 loop is CASSFQGDGYTF. The CDR3, as DNA: TGTGCCAGCAGCTTCCAAGGAGATGGCTACACCTTC.